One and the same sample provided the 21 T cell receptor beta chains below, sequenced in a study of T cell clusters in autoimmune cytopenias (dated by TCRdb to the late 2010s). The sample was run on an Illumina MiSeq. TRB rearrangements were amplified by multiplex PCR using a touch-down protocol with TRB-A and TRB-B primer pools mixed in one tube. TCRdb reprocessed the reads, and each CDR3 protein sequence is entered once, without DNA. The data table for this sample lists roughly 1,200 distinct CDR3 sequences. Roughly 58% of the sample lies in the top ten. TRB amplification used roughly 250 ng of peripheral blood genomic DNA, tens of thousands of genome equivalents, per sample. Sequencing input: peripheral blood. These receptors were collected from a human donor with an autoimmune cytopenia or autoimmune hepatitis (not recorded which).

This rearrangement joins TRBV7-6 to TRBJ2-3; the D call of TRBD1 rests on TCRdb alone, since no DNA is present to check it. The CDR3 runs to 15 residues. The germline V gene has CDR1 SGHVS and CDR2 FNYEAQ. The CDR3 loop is CASSPGLLITDTEYF.

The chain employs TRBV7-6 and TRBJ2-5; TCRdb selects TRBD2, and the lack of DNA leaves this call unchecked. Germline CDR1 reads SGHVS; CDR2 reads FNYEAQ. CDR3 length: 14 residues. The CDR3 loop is CASRSTSGGETQYF.

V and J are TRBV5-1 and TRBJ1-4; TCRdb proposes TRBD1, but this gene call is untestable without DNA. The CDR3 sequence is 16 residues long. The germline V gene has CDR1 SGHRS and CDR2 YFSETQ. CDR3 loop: CASRDSVGGEGEKLFF.

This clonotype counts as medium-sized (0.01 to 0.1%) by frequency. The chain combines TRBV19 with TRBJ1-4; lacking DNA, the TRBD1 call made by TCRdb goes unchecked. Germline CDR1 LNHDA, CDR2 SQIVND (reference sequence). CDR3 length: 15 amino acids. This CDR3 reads CASRTYRGRGEKLFF.

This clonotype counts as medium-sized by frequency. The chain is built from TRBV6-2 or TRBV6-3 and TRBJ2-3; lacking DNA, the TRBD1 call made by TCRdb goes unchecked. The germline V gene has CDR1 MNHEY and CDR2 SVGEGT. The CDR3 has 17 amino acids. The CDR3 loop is CASSYIGRGAPSDTQYF.

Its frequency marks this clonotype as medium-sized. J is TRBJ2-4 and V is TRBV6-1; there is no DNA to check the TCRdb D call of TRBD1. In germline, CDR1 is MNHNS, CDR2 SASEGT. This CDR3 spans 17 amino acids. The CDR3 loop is CASSDPGTLIAKNIQYF.

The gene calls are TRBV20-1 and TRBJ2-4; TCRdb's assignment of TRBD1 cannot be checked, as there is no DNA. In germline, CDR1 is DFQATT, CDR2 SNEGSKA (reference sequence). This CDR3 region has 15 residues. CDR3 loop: CSAQGQGLAKNIQYF.

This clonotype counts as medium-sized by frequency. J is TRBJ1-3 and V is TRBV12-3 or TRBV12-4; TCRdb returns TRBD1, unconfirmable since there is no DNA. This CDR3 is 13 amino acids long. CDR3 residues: CASTLGAGNTIYF.

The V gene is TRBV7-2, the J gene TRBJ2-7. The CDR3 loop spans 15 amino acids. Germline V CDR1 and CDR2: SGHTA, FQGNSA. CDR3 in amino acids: CASSLVGLNLYEQYF. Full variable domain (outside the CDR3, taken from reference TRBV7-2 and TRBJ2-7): GAGVSQSPSNKVTEKGKDVELRCDPISGHTALYWYRQSLGQGLEFLIYFQGNSAPDKSGLPSDRFSAERTGGSVSTLTIQRTQQEDSAVYLCASSLVGLNLYEQYFGPGTRLTVT.

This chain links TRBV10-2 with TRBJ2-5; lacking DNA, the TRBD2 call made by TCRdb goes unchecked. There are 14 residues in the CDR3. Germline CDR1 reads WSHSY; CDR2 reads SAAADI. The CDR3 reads CASSASSWGETQYF.

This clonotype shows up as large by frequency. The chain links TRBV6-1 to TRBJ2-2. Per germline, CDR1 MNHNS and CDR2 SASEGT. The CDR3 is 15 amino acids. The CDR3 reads CASSSQTMGTGELFF.

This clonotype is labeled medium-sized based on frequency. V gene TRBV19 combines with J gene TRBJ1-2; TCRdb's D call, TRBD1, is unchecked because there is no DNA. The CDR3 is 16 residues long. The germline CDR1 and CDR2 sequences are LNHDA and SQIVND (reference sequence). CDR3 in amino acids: CASSVLGQAVNYGYTF. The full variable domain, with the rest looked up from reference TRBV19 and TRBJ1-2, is DGGITQSPKYLFRKEGQNVTLSCEQNLNHDAMYWYRQDPGQGLRLIYYSQIVNDFQKGDIAEGYSVSREKKESFPLTVTSAQKNPTAFYLCASSVLGQAVNYGYTFGSGTRLTVV.

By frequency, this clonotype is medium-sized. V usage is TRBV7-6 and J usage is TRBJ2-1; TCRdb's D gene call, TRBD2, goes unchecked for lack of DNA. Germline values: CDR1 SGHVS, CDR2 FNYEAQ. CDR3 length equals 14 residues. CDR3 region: CASSSVAGGHEQFF.

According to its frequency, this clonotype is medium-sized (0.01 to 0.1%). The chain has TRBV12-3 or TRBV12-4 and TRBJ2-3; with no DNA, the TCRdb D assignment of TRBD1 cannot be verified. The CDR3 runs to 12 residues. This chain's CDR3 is CASSPQVHTQYF.

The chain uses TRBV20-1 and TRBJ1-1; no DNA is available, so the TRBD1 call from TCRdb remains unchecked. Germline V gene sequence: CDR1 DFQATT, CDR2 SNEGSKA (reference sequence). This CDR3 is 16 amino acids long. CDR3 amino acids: CSARAGATAKNTEAFF.

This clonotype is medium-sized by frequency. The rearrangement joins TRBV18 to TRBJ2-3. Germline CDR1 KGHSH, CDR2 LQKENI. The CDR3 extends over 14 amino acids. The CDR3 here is CASSPPWGKDTQYF.

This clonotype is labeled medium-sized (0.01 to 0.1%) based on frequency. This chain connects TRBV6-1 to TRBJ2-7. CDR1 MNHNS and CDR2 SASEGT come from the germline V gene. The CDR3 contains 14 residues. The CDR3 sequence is CASSVNGESYEQYF.

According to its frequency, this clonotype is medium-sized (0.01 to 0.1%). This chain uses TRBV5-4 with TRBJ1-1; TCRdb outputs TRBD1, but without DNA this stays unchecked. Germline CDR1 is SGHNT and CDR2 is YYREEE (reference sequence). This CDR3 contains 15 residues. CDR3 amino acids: CASLGSDRVGTEAFF.

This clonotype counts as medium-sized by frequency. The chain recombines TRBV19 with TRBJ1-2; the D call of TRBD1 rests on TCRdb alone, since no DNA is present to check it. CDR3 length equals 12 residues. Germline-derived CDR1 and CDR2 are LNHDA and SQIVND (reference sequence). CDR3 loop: CATHRGRDGYTF.

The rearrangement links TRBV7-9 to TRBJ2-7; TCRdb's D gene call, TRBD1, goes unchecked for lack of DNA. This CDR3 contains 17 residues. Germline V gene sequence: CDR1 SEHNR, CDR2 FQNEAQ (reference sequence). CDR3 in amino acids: CASSSPPGTGSYYEQYF.

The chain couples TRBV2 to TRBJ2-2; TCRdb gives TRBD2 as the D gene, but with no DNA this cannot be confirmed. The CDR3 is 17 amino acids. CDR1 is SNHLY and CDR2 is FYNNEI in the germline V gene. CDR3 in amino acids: CASSEIELAGGTGELFF.